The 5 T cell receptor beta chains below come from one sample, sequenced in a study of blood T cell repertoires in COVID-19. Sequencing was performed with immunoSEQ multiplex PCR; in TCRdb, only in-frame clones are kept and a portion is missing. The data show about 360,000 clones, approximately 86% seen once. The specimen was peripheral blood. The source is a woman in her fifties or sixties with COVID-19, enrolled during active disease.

The CDR3 is CASGLQGQGADGYTF. CDR3 sequence (DNA): TGCGCCAGTGGGCTACAGGGACAGGGGGCGGATGGCTACACCTTC. The J gene is TRBJ1-2, the V gene TRBV5-1, with 12 bases aligning to TRBD1. The V gene's germline CDR1 is SGHRS and CDR2 YFSETQ. With V trimmed by 8 bases and J by 6 bases, 11 bases remained unmatched. The CDR3 is 15 amino acids.

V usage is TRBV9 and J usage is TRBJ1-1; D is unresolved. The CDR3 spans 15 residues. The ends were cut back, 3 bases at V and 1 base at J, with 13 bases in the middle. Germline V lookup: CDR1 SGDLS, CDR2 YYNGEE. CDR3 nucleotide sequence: TGTGCCAGCAGCGCAGCCGGGATATCGAACACTGAAGCTTTCTTT. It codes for CASSAAGISNTEAFF.

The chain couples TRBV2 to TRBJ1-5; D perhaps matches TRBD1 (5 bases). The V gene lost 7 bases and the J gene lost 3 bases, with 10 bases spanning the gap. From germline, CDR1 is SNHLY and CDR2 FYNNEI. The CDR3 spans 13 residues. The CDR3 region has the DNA TGTGCCAGCAACGAACAGGACAATCAGCCCCAGCATTTT. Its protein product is CASNEQDNQPQHF. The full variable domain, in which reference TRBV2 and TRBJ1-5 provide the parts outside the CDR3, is EPEVTQTPSHQVTQMGQEVILRCVPISNHLYFYWYRQILGQKVEFLVSFYNNEISEKSEIFDDQFSVERPDGSNFTLKIRSTKLEDSAMYFCASNEQDNQPQHFGDGTRLSIL.

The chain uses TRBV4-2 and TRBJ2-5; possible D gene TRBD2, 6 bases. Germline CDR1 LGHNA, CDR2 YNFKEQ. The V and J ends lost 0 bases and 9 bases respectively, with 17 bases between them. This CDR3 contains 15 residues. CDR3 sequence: CASSQEGTGAEAQYF. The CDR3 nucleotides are TGTGCCAGCAGCCAAGAGGGGACTGGGGCGGAGGCCCAGTACTTC.

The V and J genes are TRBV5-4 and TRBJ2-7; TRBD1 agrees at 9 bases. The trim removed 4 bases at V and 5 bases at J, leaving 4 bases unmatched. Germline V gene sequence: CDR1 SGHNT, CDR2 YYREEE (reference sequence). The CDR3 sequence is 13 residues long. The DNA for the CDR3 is TGTGCCAGCAGCGTGACAGGGGGGGACGAGCAGTACTTC. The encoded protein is CASSVTGGDEQYF.